This TCR beta chain was retrieved from a study of blood T cell repertoires in COVID-19. Looked up from germline, CDR1 is LGHNT and CDR2 is FRNRAP. V lost 2 bases to trimming and J lost 5 bases, with 11 bases between them. This CDR3 region has 14 residues. Sequenced by immunoSEQ multiplex PCR; TCRdb stores in-frame clones only, minus some. The table includes 200,000 to 250,000 clones, 70% to 90% detected once. Material for sequencing was peripheral blood. The source of this sequence is a man aged 45-65 years with COVID-19, enrolled during active disease. The chain joins TRBV12-5 to TRBJ2-3, with D hard to call. CDR3 protein: CASGLPPGGDTQYF. Written as DNA, the CDR3 is TGTGCTAGTGGTTTGCCACCCGGTGGAGATACGCAGTATTTT. The variable domain in full, with the rest retrieved from reference TRBV12-5 and TRBJ2-3, is DARVTQTPRHKVTEMGQEVTMRCQPILGHNTVFWYRQTMMQGLELLAYFRNRAPLDDSGMPKDRFSAEMPDATLATLKIQPSEPRDSAVYFCASGLPPGGDTQYFGPGTRLTVL.